This TCR beta chain appears in the sequencing data of a study of monozygotic twins with inflammatory bowel disease. For each CDR3 protein, TCRdb gives one entry from its re-call of the 5' RACE reads, without DNA. The ten top clones account for 1.5% to 2%, within a sample of around 230,000 distinct CDR3 sequences. The CDR3 is made up of 17 amino acids. The germline CDR1 and CDR2 sequences are KGHSH and LQKENI. V usage is TRBV18 and J usage is TRBJ2-3; with no DNA, the TCRdb D assignment of TRBD2 cannot be verified. This clonotype was sampled from a human donor with ulcerative colitis or Crohn's disease, or a healthy co-twin of an affected twin (not recorded which). Sequenced material: blood. CDR3 sequence reads: CASSPQPGCGIDDTQYF.